Following are 10 T cell receptor beta chains from one sample sequenced in a study of tumor and adjacent non-tumor tissue in lung cancer. No cell sorting was done before RNA was extracted from the tissue. A modified ARM-PCR protocol with three rounds of nested PCR amplified TCRbeta. TCRdb re-called the multiplex PCR reads with MiXCR, one entry per CDR3 protein. Here the sample spans around 140,000 distinct CDR3 sequences, around 61% being singletons. Sequencing used lung tumor tissue. The receptors here all came from a man between 60 and 75 years old with small cell lung cancer.

As concerns this clonotype: Just one base apart from a much larger clone, this may be a read error. J is TRBJ1-2 and V is TRBV20-1, with 7 bases matching TRBD1. The CDR3 sequence is 16 residues long. Per the germline V gene, CDR1 is DFQATT and CDR2 is SNEGSKA (reference sequence). The CDR3 DNA reads TGCAATGCTCGCAGGACAGGTGGAATCCTTAACTATGGCTACACCTTC. This codes for CNARRTGGILNYGYTF.

The chain has TRBV12-3 or TRBV12-4 and TRBJ2-7; D is undetermined. The germline V and J ends were trimmed by 6 bases and 2 bases, with 11 bases remaining between them. The CDR3 has 13 amino acids. For the CDR3, the DNA is TGTGCCAGCAGGCACCTCCCCGCCTACGAGCAGTACGTC. Protein sequence: CASRHLPAYEQYV.

Note on this clonotype: No conserved phenylalanine or tryptophan is present at the end of the CDR3, so a read error is the likely explanation. J is TRBJ2-3 and V is TRBV11-2; D uncertain. This CDR3 region has 16 residues. The V gene's germline CDR1 is SGHAT and CDR2 FQNNGV. CDR3 residues: CASSLGGSSSTNTQYL. The CDR3 nucleotides are TGTGCCAGCAGCTTAGGCGGCTCAAGTAGCACAAATACGCAGTATTTG.

With respect to this clonotype: The conserved phenylalanine or tryptophan normally closing the CDR3 is absent here, so this likely arose from a read error. V and J are TRBV5-6 and TRBJ2-3, with D perhaps TRBD2 (6 bases). CDR3 length equals 16 residues. Germline V lookup: CDR1 SGHDT, CDR2 YYEEEE. V lost 9 bases and J 5 bases, leaving 25 bases between the germline ends. The CDR3 sequence: CANTTDPGRGEDTQYL. The CDR3 nucleotides are TGTGCCAACACCACTGACCCAGGGCGGGGAGAAGATACGCAGTATCTT.

This clonotype was counted at least ten times. The gene calls are TRBV7-9 and TRBJ2-3, with 8 nucleotides matching TRBD2. Germline assignment: CDR1 SEHNR and CDR2 FQNEAQ (reference sequence). V trimming: 5 bases; J trimming: 3 bases; junction bases outside the gene matches: 7. The CDR3 is 15 residues long. The CDR3 loop is CASSRGLARTDTQYF. CDR3 nucleotide sequence: TGTGCCAGCAGCAGAGGACTAGCTCGAACAGATACGCAGTATTTT.

This clonotype was observed a handful of times. This chain joins TRBV9 and TRBJ2-2; TRBD2 matches at 11 bases. Germline CDR1 and CDR2: SGDLS and YYNGEE. The CDR3 spans 15 residues. J lost 10 bases, V lost 0 bases, and 5 bases had no gene match. CDR3 in DNA: TGTGCCAGCAGCGTAGCTAGCGGGGGGACGACGGAGCTGTTTTTT. It yields the protein CASSVASGGTTELFF.

The V call is TRBV6-1, the J call TRBJ1-1; no firm D call. In germline, CDR1 is MNHNS, CDR2 SASEGT. The CDR3 consists of 13 residues. Trimming took 4 bases from V and 1 from J, leaving 7 bases between them. CDR3 amino acids: CASSVGENTEAFF. The CDR3 DNA reads as TGTGCCAGCAGTGTCGGGGAGAACACTGAAGCTTTCTTT.

The J gene is TRBJ1-2, the V gene TRBV5-6; the match to TRBD1 covers 10 bases. The CDR3 is 14 amino acids. Germline V gene sequence: CDR1 SGHDT, CDR2 YYEEEE. Trimming at V came to 0 bases and at J to 7 bases, leaving 3 bases not matched to a gene. The DNA of the CDR3 is TGTGCCAGCAGCTTGGGACAGGGGGCCGGTGGCTACACCTTC. It yields the protein CASSLGQGAGGYTF.

This chain uses TRBV28 with TRBJ2-5, with D perhaps matching TRBD2 (6 bases). CDR1 is MDHEN and CDR2 is SYDVKM in the germline V gene. CDR3 length: 16 residues. Trimming took off 5 bases at V and 2 bases at J, with 18 bases between the two ends. In DNA form, the CDR3 reads TGTGCCAGCAGTGCCACTAGCAGGAGGGGTCAAGAGACCCAGTACTTC. This encodes CASSATSRRGQETQYF.

As for this clonotype: A much larger clone differs by one base, so this may be a read error. V gene TRBV29-1 combines with J gene TRBJ2-5; D is undetermined. The CDR3 is made up of 13 amino acids. Per the germline V gene, CDR1 is SQVTM and CDR2 is ANQGSEA. V lost 6 bases to trimming and J lost 5 bases, with 16 bases between them. The CDR3 spells CSVPDPQTETQYF. CDR3 coding DNA: TGCAGCGTCCCGGACCCACAGACGGAGACCCAGTACTTC.